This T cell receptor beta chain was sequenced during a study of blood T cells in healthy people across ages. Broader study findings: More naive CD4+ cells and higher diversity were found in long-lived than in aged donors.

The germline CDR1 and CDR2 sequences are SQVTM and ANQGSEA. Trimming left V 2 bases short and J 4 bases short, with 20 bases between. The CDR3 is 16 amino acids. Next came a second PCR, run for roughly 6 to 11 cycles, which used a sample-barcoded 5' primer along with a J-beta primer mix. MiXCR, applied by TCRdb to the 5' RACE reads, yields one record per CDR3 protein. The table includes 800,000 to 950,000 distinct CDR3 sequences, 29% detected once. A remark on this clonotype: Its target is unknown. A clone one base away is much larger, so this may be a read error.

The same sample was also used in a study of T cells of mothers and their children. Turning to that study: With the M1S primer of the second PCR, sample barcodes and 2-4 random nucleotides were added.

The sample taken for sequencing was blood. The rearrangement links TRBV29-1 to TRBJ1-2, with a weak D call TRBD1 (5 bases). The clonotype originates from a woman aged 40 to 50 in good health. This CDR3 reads CSVENPLGRTPYGYTF. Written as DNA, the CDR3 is TGCAGCGTTGAAAATCCACTGGGGCGGACCCCCTATGGCTACACCTTC.